This TCR beta chain is from a study of CXCR3-negative and CXCR3-positive naive CD8 T cells. Points from the study as a whole: Researchers reported similar TRBV-TRBJ usage in naive CXCR3-negative and CXCR3-positive cells, though memory differed. TRB CDR3s of CXCR3-positive naive cells were more hydrophobic than those of CXCR3-negative naive cells.

UMI-labeled TRB cDNA libraries were prepared by 5' RACE. From the 5' RACE reads, TCRdb lists one entry per CDR3 protein and no DNA. The sample's table shows some 6,900 distinct CDR3 sequences. This clonotype is called medium-sized based on its frequency. Antigen: not known. CDR1 and CDR2 (germline): SEHNR, FQNEAQ (reference sequence). The CDR3 consists of 13 residues. Each CD8+ T cell subset was sorted in triplicate, hundreds of thousands of cells each. CD45RO-CCR7+CD27+CD95- characterized naive CD8+ T cells. The clonotype was recovered from a human donor in good health. Some clones in this sample may be carry-over from other donors' samples. Sequencing was done on a sample of naive CXCR3+ CD8+ T cells from blood. The subset denotes: CD45RO-CCR7+CD27+CD95- naive CD8+ T cells expressing CXCR3 (TNR3+). This chain links TRBV7-9 with TRBJ2-7; TCRdb's assignment of TRBD1 cannot be checked, as there is no DNA. The CDR3 loop is CASSGGAPYEQYF.